The 6 T cell receptor beta chains below come from one sample, sequenced in a study of blood T cell repertoires in COVID-19. Measured with immunoSEQ multiplex PCR; TCRdb has only the in-frame clones, and not every one. The data show approximately 240,000 clones, with around 90% seen just once and roughly 6% held by the top ten. The sequenced material came from PBMCs or T cells enriched from blood (not recorded which). The receptors shown here come from a woman in her twenties or thirties with acute COVID-19.

This chain links TRBV6-5 with TRBJ1-5, with D perhaps TRBD1 (5 bases). CDR1 and CDR2 (germline): MNHEY, SVGAGI. CDR3 length: 15 amino acids. V was trimmed by 5 bases and J by 0 bases, leaving 11 bases between them. CDR3 protein: CASSPGQVSNQPQHF. Written as DNA, the CDR3 is TGTGCCAGCAGTCCAGGGCAGGTTAGCAATCAGCCCCAGCATTTT.

The chain has TRBV7-9 and TRBJ1-1; the D gene is possibly TRBD1 (5 bases). Between the trimmed V and J ends, which lost 5 bases and 6 bases, there was a span of 19 bases. The CDR3 contains 15 residues. The germline CDR1 and CDR2 sequences are SEHNR and FQNEAQ (reference sequence). CDR3 region: CASSPSGEAVPEAFF. The CDR3 DNA is TGTGCCAGCAGCCCCTCGGGGGAGGCAGTTCCTGAAGCTTTCTTT.

The chain has TRBV5-1 and TRBJ2-1, with TRBD2 as a possible D gene (7 bases). This CDR3 has 21 residues. From germline, CDR1 is SGHRS and CDR2 YFSETQ. V lost 3 bases, J lost 0 bases, and 28 bases lay in between. CDR3 amino acids: CASSSQGNSKAGVSSYNEQFF. CDR3 DNA sequence: TGCGCCAGCAGCTCTCAGGGGAATTCCAAGGCGGGGGTCAGCTCCTACAATGAGCAGTTCTTC. Complete variable domain (other parts from reference TRBV5-1 and TRBJ2-1): KAGVTQTPRYLIKTRGQQVTLSCSPISGHRSVSWYQQTPGQGLQFLFEYFSETQRNKGNFPGRFSGRQFSNSRSEMNVSTLELGDSALYLCASSSQGNSKAGVSSYNEQFFGPGTRLTVL.

The genes are TRBV20-1 and TRBJ2-7; D ambiguous. V was cut by 4 bases and J by 2 bases, with 6 bases left in between. Germline CDR1 is DFQATT and CDR2 is SNEGSKA (reference sequence). The CDR3 has 11 amino acids. The CDR3 DNA reads TGCAGTGCTAAGAGGACCTACGAGCAGTACTTC. Translating gives CSAKRTYEQYF.

The J gene is TRBJ2-1, the V gene TRBV3-1 (or the pseudogene TRBV3-2); D remains ambiguous. The CDR3 loop spans 14 amino acids. Germline CDR1 LGHDT, CDR2 YNNKEL (reference sequence). The germline V and J ends were trimmed by 1 base and 5 bases, with 9 bases remaining between them. CDR3 loop: CASSQVSANNEQFF. Here the CDR3 DNA reads TGTGCCAGCAGCCAAGTCAGCGCCAACAATGAGCAGTTCTTC.

This chain links TRBV28 with TRBJ1-2; D call uncertain. V was trimmed by 2 bases and J by 6 bases, leaving 7 bases between them. CDR1 is MDHEN, CDR2 SYDVKM, per germline. This CDR3 has 12 residues. Here the CDR3 DNA reads TGTGCCAGCAGTTTAAGTCGGGATGGCTACACCTTC. Translated: CASSLSRDGYTF.